The TCR beta chain described here comes from a study of cytomegalovirus exposure and HLA in healthy donors. CDR1 is SGHAT and CDR2 is FQNNGV in the germline V gene. V lost 5 bases and J 3 bases, leaving 16 bases between the germline ends. CDR3 length equals 15 residues. Using immunoSEQ multiplex PCR, the repertoire was profiled, and TCRdb retains in-frame clones only, with some absent. The sample records fewer than 200,000 clones, 85% being singletons. Sequencing was carried out using PBMCs. This chain links TRBV11-2 with TRBJ1-2; D call uncertain. The source of this sequence is a man aged 18 to 30 in good health and CMV-seropositive. In nucleotides, the CDR3 is TGTGCCAGCAGCCCAAGGTCCCAGGAGGACTATGGCTACACCTTC. Translated: CASSPRSQEDYGYTF.